This entry describes one TCR beta chain. Study processing details: Estimation of nucleated cell counts relied on the amplification of reference gene primers. TCRdb's copy holds only in-frame clones and misses some; the assay was immunoSEQ multiplex PCR. V, J and clone size derive from that table, while D and trimming were established from the DNA sequence. Of hundreds of thousands of clones detected, roughly 80% appear once; the ten largest clones hold 20%. The data are from a study of blood T cell repertoires in COVID-19. Overall study: From the United States, Italy and Spain came samples of acute and convalescent COVID-19. From T cells, B-cell-depleted T cells, or PBMCs came the material, which was cDNA or gDNA.

Germline-derived CDR1 and CDR2 are SGDLS and YYNGEE. The junction had 8 bases not matched to a gene; V was cut back by 0 bases and J by 6 bases. This CDR3 is built from 17 residues. The J gene is TRBJ2-6, the V gene TRBV9; 8 nucleotides match TRBD1. This TCR derives from a man aged 30-40 years with active or convalescent COVID-19. The sequenced material came from peripheral blood. CDR3 loop: CASSVGGTGHEANVLTF. The CDR3 DNA sequence: TGTGCCAGCAGCGTAGGAGGGACAGGCCATGAGGCCAACGTCCTGACTTTC.